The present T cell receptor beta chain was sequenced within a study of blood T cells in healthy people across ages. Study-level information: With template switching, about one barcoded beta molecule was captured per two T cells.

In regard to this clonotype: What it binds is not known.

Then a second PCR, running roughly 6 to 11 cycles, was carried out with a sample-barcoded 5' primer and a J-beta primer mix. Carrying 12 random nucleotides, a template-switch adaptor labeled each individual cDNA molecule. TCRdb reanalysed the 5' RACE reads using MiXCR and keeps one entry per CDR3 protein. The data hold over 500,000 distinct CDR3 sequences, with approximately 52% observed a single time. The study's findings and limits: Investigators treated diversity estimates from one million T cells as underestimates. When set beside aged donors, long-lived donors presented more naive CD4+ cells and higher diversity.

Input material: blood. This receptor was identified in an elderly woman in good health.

CDR3 residues: CASSLRPYESEQFF. The CDR3 DNA reads as TGTGCCAGCAGTCTCCGGCCCTATGAGAGTGAGCAGTTCTTC. The chain links TRBV25-1 to TRBJ2-1, with D uncertain. Germline V lookup: CDR1 MGHDK, CDR2 SYGVNS. The CDR3 consists of 14 residues. V lost 5 bases to trimming and J lost 9 bases, with 17 bases between them.